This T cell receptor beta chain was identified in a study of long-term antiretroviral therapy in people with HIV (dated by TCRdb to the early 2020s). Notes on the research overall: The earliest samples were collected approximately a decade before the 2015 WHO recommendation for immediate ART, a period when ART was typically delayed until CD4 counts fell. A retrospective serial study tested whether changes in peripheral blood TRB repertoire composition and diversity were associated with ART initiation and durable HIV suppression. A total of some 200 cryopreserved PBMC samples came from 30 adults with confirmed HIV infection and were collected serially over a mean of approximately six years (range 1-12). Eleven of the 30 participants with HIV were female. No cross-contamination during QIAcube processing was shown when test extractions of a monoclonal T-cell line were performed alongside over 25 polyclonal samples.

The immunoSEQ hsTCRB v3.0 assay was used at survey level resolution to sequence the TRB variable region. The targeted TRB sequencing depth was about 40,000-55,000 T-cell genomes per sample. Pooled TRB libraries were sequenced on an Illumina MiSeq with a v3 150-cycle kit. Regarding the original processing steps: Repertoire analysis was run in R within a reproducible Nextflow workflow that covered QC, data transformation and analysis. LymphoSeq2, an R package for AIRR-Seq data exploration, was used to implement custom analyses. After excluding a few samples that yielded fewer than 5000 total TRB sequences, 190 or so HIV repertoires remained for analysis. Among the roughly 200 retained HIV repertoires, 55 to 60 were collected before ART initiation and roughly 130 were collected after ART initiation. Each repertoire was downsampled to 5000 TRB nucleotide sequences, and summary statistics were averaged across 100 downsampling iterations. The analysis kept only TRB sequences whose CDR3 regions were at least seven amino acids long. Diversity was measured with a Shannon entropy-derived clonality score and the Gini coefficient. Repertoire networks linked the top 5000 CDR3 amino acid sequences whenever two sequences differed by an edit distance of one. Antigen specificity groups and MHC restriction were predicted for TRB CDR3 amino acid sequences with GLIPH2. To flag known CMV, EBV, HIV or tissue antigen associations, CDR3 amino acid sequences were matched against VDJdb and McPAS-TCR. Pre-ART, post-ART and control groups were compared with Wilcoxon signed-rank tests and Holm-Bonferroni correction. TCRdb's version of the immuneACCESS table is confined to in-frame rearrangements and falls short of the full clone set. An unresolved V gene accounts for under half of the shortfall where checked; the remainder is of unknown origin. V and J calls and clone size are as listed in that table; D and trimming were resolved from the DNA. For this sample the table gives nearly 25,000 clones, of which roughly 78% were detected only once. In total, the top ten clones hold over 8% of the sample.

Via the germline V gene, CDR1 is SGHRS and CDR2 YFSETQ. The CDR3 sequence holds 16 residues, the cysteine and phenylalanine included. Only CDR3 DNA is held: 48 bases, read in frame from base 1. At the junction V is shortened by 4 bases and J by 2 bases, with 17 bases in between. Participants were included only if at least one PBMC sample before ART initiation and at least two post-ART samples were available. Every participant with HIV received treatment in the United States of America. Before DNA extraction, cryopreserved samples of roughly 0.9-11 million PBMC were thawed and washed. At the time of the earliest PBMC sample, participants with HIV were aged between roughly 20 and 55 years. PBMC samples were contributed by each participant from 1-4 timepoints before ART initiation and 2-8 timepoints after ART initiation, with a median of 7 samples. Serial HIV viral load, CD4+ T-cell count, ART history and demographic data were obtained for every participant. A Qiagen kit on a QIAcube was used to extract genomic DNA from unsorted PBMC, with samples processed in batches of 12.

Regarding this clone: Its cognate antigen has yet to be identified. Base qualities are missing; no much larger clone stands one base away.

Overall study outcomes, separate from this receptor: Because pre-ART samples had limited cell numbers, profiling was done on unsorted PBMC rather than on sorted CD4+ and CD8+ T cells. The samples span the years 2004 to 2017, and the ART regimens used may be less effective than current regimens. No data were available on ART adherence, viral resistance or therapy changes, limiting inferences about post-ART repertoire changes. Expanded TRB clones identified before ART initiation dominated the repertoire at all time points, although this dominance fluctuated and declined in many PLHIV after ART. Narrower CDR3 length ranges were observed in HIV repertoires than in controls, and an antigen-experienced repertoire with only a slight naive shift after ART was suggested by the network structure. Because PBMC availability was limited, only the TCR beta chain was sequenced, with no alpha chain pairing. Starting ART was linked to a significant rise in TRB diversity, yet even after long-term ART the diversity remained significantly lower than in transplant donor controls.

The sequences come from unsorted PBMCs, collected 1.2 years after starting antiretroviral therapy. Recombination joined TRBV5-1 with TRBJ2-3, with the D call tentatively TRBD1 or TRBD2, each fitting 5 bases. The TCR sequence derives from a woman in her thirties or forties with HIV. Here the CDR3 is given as CASSDRDPHTTDTQYF. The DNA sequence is TGCGCCAGCAGCGACCGGGACCCACACACCACAGATACGCAGTATTTT.